The clone carrying this TCR beta chain appeared a few times. What it recognizes is unknown. The CDR3 length is 14 residues. V lost 5 bases and J lost 8; bases outside the gene matches: 8. Germline assignment: CDR1 SEHNR and CDR2 FQNEAQ (reference sequence). Following extraction, RNA underwent reverse transcription to cDNA, which served as the sequencing template. Clones were read by immunoSEQ multiplex PCR, and TCRdb kept only the in-frame ones, dropping some. This table has about 200,000 clones, less than 45% appearing once. Treatment of the sample: oral pan-JAK inhibitor, 5-10 mg twice daily. These data come from a study of CD8+ T cells in alopecia areata. Study-wide findings and caveats: Among patients, TCR sharing was less clear than in mice, a difference possibly due in part to HLA diversity in the patient population.

V usage is TRBV7-9 and J usage is TRBJ1-2; 10 bases are shared with TRBD1. The sequenced sample was CD4+ T cells sorted from blood, obtained at roughly week 30, from a patient treated with tofacitinib. The receptor comes from a human donor with alopecia areata. CDR3 sequence: CASSRGTGADGYTF. The DNA for the CDR3 is TGTGCCAGCAGCCGTGGGACAGGGGCTGACGGCTACACCTTC.